The entry below describes one T cell receptor (beta chain). The data are from a study of T cell responses to AZD1222 COVID-19 vaccine. The CDR3 spans 11 residues. Trimming removed 7 bases from V and 1 base from J, with 4 bases in between. The V gene's germline CDR1 is MNHEY and CDR2 SVGAGI. The repertoire was sequenced with immunoSEQ multiplex PCR; TCRdb's copy has only in-frame clones and lacks some. The data contain roughly 120,000 clones, roughly 90% of them seen just once; the ten biggest clones take up about 8%. The sequence was collected from an adult who received the AZD1222 COVID-19 vaccine. V usage is TRBV6-5 and J usage is TRBJ1-1, with no clear D. The specimen was peripheral blood, collected 28 days after the second AZD1222 dose. The CDR3 spells CASTWNTEAFF. CDR3 sequence (DNA): TGTGCCAGCACCTGGAACACTGAAGCTTTCTTT.